This paragraph reports one T cell receptor beta chain. Its target is unknown. V lost 5 bases and J lost 7; bases outside the gene matches: 3. This CDR3 is built from 11 residues. Germline loops: CDR1 DFQATT, CDR2 SNEGSKA (reference sequence). The TCR beta cDNA libraries carried unique molecular identifiers. Input of roughly 0.9 to 11 million T cells yielded 400,000 to 550,000 cDNA molecules. TCRdb recomputed calls from the PCR reads with MiXCR, one row per CDR3 protein. The sample lists hundreds of thousands of distinct CDR3 sequences, 30% seen once, with 0.56% in the top ten. The data were obtained in a study of post-analysis software for immune sequencing data. The study, taken as a whole, reports: TRBV segments more frequent in patients than in controls numbered five and included TRBV5-6, TRBV5-1 and TRBV20-1. In multiple sclerosis, normalized Chao1 diversity was significantly below that of controls.

V is TRBV20-1 and J is TRBJ1-2, with 8 nucleotides matching TRBD1. The specimen was blood. The clonotype originates from a girl between 10 and 17 years old with multiple sclerosis. The CDR3: CSAWDRPGYTF. The DNA of the CDR3 is TGCAGTGCTTGGGACAGGCCTGGCTACACCTTC.